This record looks at one TCR beta chain sequence and its context. Researchers amplified the TCR beta CDR3 regions from RNA transcripts. Primed by the HTBI set, a first-round RT-PCR was run on the TCR CDR3. TCRdb ran MiXCR on the multiplex PCR reads and lists one entry per CDR3 protein. The sample has 94,000 or so distinct CDR3 sequences, about 51% seen once. V lost 5 bases and J 5 bases, leaving 15 bases between the germline ends. This CDR3 spans 15 amino acids. The record originates from a study of T cells in Graves' hyperthyroidism and ophthalmopathy. The V and J genes are TRBV12-3 or TRBV12-4 and TRBJ2-2; possibly TRBD1 or TRBD2 for D (5 bases each). The sample taken for sequencing was blood. The source is a woman aged 40 to 50 with Graves' hyperthyroidism. The CDR3 loop reads CASSPRGTVTGELFF. The CDR3 DNA reads TGTGCCAGCAGTCCGCGAGGGACGGTAACCGGGGAGCTGTTTTTT.